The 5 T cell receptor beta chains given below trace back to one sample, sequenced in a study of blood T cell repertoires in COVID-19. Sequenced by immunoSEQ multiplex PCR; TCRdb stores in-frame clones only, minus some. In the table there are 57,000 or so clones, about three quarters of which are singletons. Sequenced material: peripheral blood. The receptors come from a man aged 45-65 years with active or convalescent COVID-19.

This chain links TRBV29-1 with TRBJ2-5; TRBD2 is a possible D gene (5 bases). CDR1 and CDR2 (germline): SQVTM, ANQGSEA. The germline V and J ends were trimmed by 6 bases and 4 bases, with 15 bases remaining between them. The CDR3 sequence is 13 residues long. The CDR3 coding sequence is TGCAGCGTACTACCGGGGATTCGAGAGACCCAGTACTTC. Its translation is CSVLPGIRETQYF.

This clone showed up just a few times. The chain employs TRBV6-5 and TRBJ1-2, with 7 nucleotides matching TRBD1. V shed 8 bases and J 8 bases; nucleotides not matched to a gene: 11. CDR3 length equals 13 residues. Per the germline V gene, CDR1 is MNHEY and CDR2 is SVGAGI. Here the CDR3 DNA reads TGTGCCAGCTGCCTTTTGACAGGGATGGGCTACACCTTC. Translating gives CASCLLTGMGYTF.

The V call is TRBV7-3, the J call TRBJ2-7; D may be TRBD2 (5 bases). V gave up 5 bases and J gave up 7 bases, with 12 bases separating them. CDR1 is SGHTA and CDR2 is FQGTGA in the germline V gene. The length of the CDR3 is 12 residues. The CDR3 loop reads CASSTDSGEQYF. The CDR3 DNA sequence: TGTGCCAGCAGCACTGACTCGGGGGAGCAGTACTTC. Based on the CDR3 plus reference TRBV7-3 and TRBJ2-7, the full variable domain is GAGVSQTPSNKVTEKGKYVELRCDPISGHTALYWYRQSLGQGPEFLIYFQGTGAADDSGLPNDRFFAVRPEGSVSTLKIQRTERGDSAVYLCASSTDSGEQYFGPGTRLTVT.

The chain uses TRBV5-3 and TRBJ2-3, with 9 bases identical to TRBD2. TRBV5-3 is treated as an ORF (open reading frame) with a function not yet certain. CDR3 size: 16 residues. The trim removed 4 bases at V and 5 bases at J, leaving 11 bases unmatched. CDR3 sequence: CARSLGTSGREDTQYF. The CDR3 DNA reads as TGTGCCAGAAGCCTTGGTACTAGCGGGCGAGAAGATACGCAGTATTTT.

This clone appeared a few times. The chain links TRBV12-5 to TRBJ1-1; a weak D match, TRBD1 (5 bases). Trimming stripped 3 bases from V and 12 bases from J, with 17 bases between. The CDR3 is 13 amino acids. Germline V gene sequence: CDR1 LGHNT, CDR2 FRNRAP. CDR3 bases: TGTGCTAGTGGTTTCGGGCAGGGTCGTGTAACTTTCTTT. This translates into CASGFGQGRVTFF. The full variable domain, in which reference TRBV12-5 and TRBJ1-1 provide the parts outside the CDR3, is DARVTQTPRHKVTEMGQEVTMRCQPILGHNTVFWYRQTMMQGLELLAYFRNRAPLDDSGMPKDRFSAEMPDATLATLKIQPSEPRDSAVYFCASGFGQGRVTFFGQGTRLTVV.